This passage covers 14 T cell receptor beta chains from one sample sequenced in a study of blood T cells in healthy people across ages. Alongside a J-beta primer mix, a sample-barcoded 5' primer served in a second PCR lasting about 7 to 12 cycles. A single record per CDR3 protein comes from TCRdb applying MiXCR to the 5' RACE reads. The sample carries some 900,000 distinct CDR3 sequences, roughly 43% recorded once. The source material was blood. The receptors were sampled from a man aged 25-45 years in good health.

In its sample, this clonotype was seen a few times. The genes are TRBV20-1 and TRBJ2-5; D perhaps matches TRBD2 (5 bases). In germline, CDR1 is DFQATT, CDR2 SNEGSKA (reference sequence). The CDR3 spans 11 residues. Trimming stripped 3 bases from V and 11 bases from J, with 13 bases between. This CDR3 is CSASDYPGQYF. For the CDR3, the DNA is TGCAGTGCTAGCGACTACCCTGGGCAGTACTTC.

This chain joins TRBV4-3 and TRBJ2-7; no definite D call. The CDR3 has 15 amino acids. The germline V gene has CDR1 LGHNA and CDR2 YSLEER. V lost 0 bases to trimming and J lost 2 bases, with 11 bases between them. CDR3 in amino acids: CASSQDLDNAYEQYF. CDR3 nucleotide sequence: TGCGCCAGCAGCCAAGATTTAGACAATGCCTACGAGCAGTACTTC.

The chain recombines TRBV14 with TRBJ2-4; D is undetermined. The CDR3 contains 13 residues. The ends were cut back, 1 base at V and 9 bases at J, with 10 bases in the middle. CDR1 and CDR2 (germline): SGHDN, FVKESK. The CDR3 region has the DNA TGTGCCAGCAGCCAAGTAGGTGGCGCCATTCAGTACTTC. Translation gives CASSQVGGAIQYF.

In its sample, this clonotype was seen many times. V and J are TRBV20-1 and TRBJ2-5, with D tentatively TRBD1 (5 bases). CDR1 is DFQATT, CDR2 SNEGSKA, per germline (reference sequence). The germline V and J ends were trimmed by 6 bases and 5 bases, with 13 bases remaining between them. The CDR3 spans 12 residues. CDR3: CSAVGVGETQYF. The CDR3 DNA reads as TGCAGTGCAGTAGGGGTTGGCGAGACCCAGTACTTC.

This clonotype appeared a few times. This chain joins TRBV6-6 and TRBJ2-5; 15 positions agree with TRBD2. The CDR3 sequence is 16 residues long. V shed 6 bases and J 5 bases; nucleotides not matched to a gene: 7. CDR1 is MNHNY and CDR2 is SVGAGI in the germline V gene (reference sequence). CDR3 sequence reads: CASSQGLAGGRETQYF. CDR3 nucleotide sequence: TGTGCCAGCAGCCAAGGACTAGCGGGGGGGCGGGAGACCCAGTACTTC.

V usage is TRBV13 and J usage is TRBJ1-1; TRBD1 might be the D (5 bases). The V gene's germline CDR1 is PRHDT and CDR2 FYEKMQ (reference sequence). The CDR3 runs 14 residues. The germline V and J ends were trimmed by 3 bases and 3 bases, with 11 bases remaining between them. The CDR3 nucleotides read TGTGCCAGCAGCTTTGGTTGGGGGGACACTGAAGCTTTCTTT. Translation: CASSFGWGDTEAFF.

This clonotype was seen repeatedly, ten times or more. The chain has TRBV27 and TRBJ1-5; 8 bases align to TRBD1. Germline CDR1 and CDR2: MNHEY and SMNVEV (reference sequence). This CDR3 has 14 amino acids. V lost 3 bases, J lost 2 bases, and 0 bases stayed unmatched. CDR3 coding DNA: TGTGCCAGCAGTTTGACAGGGGGCAATCAGCCCCAGCATTTT. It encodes CASSLTGGNQPQHF.

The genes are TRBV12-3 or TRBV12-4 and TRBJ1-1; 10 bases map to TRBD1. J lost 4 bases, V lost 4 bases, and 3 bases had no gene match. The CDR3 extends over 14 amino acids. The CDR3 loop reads CASSWDRGGTEAFF. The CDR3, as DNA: TGTGCCAGCAGTTGGGACAGGGGTGGCACTGAAGCTTTCTTT.

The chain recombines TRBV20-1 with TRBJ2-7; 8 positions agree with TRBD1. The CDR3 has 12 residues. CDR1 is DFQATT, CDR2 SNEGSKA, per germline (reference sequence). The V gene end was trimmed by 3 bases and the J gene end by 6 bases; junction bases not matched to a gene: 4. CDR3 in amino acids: CSASAGGGEQYF. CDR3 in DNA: TGCAGTGCTAGCGCAGGGGGCGGCGAGCAGTACTTC.

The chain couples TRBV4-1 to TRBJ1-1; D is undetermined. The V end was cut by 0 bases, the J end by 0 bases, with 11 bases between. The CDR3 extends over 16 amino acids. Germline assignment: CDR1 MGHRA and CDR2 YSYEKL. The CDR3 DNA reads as TGCGCCAGCAGCCAAGAAATTCGCCTTCTGAACACTGAAGCTTTCTTT. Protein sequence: CASSQEIRLLNTEAFF.

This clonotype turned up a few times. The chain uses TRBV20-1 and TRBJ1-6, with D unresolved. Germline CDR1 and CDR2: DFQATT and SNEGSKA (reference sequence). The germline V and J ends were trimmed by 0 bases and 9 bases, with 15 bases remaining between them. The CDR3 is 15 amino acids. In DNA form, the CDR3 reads TGCAGTGCTAGAGATAGTAGCTCCGGAATTTCACCCCTCCACTTT. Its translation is CSARDSSSGISPLHF.

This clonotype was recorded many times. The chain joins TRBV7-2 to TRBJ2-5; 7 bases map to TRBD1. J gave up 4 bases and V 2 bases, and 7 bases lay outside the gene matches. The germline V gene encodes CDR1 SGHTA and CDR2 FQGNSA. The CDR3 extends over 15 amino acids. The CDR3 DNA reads TGTGCCAGCAGCTTACGTACAGGGGTGGGAGAGACCCAGTACTTC. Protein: CASSLRTGVGETQYF. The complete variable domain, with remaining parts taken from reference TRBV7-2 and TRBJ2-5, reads GAGVSQSPSNKVTEKGKDVELRCDPISGHTALYWYRQSLGQGLEFLIYFQGNSAPDKSGLPSDRFSAERTGGSVSTLTIQRTQQEDSAVYLCASSLRTGVGETQYFGPGTRLLVL.

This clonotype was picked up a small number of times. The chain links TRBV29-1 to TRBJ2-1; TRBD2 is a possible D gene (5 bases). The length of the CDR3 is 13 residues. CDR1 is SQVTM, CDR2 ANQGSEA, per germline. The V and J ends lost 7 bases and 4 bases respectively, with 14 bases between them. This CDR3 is CSAIRTGYNEQFF. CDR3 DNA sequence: TGCAGCGCCATCCGGACGGGATACAATGAGCAGTTCTTC.

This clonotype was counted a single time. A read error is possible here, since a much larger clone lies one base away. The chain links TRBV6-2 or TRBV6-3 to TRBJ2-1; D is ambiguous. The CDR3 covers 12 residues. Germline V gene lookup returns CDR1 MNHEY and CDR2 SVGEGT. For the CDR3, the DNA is TGTGCCAGCAGCCAACGGCACAATGAGCAGTTGTTC. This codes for CASSQRHNEQLF.